The T cell receptor (beta chain) under discussion was sequenced for a study of CD8+ T cells in alopecia areata. Study as a whole: Dosing spanned 6 to 18 months on tofacitinib, then 6 months off drug.

The CDR3 loop spans 13 amino acids. V lost 5 bases and J lost 7, with 11 bases in between. In germline, CDR1 is MNHEY, CDR2 SMNVEV (reference sequence). As the sequencing template, cDNA was produced by extracting RNA and reverse transcribing it. Here immunoSEQ multiplex PCR was the method, and the copy in TCRdb shows in-frame clones only, minus some. The sample includes roughly 120,000 clones, 53% seen only once; the top ten take roughly 0.5%. Treatment defined: oral pan-JAK inhibitor, 5-10 mg twice daily. The sequenced sample was CD4+ T cells sorted from blood, obtained at week 4, from a patient treated with tofacitinib. The chain carries TRBV27 and TRBJ2-2; a possible D gene is TRBD2 (5 bases). This receptor was taken from a human donor with alopecia areata. This CDR3 is CASSARDRGELFF. The CDR3 DNA follows: TGTGCCAGCAGTGCTCGGGATCGCGGGGAGCTGTTTTTT.